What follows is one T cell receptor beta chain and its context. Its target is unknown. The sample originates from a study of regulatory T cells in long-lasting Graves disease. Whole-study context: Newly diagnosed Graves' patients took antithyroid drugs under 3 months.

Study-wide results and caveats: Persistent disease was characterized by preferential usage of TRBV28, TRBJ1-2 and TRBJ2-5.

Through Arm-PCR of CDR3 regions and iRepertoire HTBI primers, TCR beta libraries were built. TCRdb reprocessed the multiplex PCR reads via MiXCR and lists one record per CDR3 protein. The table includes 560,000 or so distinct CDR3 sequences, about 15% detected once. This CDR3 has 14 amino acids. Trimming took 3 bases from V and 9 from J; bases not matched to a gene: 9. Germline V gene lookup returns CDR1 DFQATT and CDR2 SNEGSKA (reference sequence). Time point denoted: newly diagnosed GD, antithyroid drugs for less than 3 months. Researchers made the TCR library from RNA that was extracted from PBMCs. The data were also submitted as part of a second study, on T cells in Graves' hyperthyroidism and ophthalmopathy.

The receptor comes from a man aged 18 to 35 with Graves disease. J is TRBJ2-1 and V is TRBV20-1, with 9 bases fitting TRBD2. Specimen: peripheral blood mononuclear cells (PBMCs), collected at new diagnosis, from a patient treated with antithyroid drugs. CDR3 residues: CSASFTSGYGEQFF. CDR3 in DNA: TGCAGTGCTAGTTTTACTAGCGGGTACGGTGAGCAGTTCTTC.